These 3 T cell receptor beta chains were all obtained from the same sample, sequenced in a study of blood T cell repertoires in COVID-19. Data came from immunoSEQ multiplex PCR; TCRdb stores just in-frame clones and leaves some out. The sample lists about 400,000 clones, around nine tenths occurring once. Material: peripheral blood. These receptors were collected from a human donor in a cohort sampled during active COVID-19.

The DNA of the CDR3 is TGTGCCAGCAGCCGGCCCAATACTAGCCTGGAGACCCAGTACTTC. Protein: CASSRPNTSLETQYF. The chain carries TRBV3-1 (or the pseudogene TRBV3-2) and TRBJ2-5, with D possibly TRBD2 on 6 matching bases. This CDR3 has 15 amino acids. The V gene lost 4 bases and the J gene lost 5 bases, with 17 bases spanning the gap. Germline CDR1 LGHDT, CDR2 YNNKEL (reference sequence).

This chain links TRBV6-5 with TRBJ1-1; 9 bases agree with TRBD1. The V and J ends lost 5 bases and 3 bases, in that order; junction bases with no gene match: 4. CDR3 size: 14 residues. CDR1 and CDR2 (germline): MNHEY, SVGAGI. CDR3 sequence (DNA): TGTGCCAGCAGTATGGACAGGGGCGACACTGAAGCTTTCTTT. Its translation is CASSMDRGDTEAFF.

V gene TRBV3-1 (or the pseudogene TRBV3-2) combines with J gene TRBJ2-3, with TRBD1 identical over 7 bases. After removal of 4 bases from V and 4 bases from J, the junction contained 2 bases not matched to a gene. Per the germline V gene, CDR1 is LGHDT and CDR2 is YNNKEL (reference sequence). The CDR3 spans 13 residues. CDR3 sequence reads: CASSPTGADTQYF. CDR3 in DNA: TGTGCCAGCAGCCCCACAGGGGCAGATACGCAGTATTTT.